The clone carrying this T cell receptor (beta chain) appeared a few times. The antigen is unknown. The sample belongs to a study of T cell repertoires in cytomegalovirus infection. Study-level points and caveats: The ex vivo response showed dominance by HLA-C-restricted CMV-specific TCR beta clonotypes. Summed public TCR beta family frequency identified CMV carriers bearing the relevant HLA.

TCRdb ran MiXCR on the reads and lists one entry per CDR3 protein. Among roughly 340,000 distinct CDR3 sequences listed, around 29% were seen once. Trimming removed 1 base at V and 4 bases at J, with 10 bases between. The CDR3 is made up of 14 amino acids. CDR1 and CDR2 from the germline V gene are SGHTA and FQGTGA. V usage is TRBV7-3 and J usage is TRBJ1-1; no reliable D call. The origin of this receptor is a human donor in good health (CMV status not recorded). Some clones in this sample may be carry-over from other donors' samples. Source: cultured PBMCs, taken from culture after CMV antigen stimulation. The CDR3 loop reads CASSLIGRSTEAFF. CDR3 bases: TGTGCCAGCAGCTTAATTGGGAGGAGCACTGAAGCTTTCTTT.